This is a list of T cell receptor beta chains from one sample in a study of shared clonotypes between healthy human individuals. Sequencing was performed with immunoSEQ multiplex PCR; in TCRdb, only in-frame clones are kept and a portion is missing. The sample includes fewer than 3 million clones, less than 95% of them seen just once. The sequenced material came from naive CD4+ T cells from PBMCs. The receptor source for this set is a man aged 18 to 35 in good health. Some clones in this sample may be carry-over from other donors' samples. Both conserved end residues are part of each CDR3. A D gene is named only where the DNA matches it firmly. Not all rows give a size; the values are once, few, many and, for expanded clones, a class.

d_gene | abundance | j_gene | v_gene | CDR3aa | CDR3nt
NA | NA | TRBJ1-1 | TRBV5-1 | CASRRDGMNTEAFF | TGCGCCAGCAGAAGGGACGGGATGAACACTGAAGCTTTCTTT
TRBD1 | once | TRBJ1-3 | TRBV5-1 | CASSADRALGNTIYF | TGCGCCAGCAGCGCAGACAGGGCCCTCGGAAACACCATATATTTT
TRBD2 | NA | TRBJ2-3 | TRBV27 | CASSSPGTSPPDTQYF | TGTGCCAGCAGTTCTCCCGGGACTAGTCCCCCAGATACGCAGTATTTT
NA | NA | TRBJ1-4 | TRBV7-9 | CASSPPGGATSGEKLFF | TGTGCCAGCAGCCCCCCTGGGGGGGCGACGAGTGGTGAAAAACTGTTTTTT
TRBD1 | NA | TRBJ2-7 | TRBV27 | CASRRGTGNSYEQYF | TGTGCCAGCAGAAGGGGGACAGGGAACTCCTACGAGCAGTACTTC
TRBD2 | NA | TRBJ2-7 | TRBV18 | CASSPPRLAGVNEQYF | TGTGCCAGCTCACCTCCACGACTAGCGGGAGTGAACGAGCAGTACTTC
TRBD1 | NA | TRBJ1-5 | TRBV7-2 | CASSSGGRANQPQHF | TGTGCCAGCAGTTCAGGGGGAAGGGCCAATCAGCCCCAGCATTTT
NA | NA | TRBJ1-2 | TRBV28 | CAARFSDGYTF | TGTGCCGCTCGTTTTTCGGATGGCTACACCTTC
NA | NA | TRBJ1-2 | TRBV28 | CASSSTEETWNRRYGYTF | TGTGCCAGCAGTTCGACTGAGGAAACTTGGAATAGACGCTATGGCTACACCTTC
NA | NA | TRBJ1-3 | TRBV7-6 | CASSFGDTIYF | TGTGCCAGCAGCTTCGGGGACACCATATATTTT
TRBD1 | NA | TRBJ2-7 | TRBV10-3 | CAISGGAGGKSYEQYF | TGTGCCATCAGTGGCGGGGCAGGGGGCAAGTCCTACGAGCAGTACTTC
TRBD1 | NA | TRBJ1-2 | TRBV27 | CASSPGWGQNYGYTF | TGTGCCAGCAGTCCCGGGTGGGGACAGAACTATGGCTACACCTTC
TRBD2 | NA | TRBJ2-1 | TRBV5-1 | CASSLTSGREYNEQFF | TGCGCCAGCAGCTTAACTAGCGGGAGGGAATACAATGAGCAGTTCTTC
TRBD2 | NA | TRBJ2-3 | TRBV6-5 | CASSPGLEVGGTQYF | TGTGCCAGCAGTCCGGGACTAGAGGTTGGCGGTACGCAGTATTTT
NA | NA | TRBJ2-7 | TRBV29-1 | CSVASLDEQYF | TGCAGCGTCGCCTCCCTCGACGAGCAGTACTTC
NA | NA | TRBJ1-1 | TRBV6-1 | CASNVDRNTEAFF | TGTGCCAGCAACGTGGACAGGAACACTGAAGCTTTCTTT
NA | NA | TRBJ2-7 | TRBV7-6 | CASSQGGGPSYEQYF | TGTGCCAGCAGCCAAGGAGGAGGGCCGTCCTACGAGCAGTACTTC
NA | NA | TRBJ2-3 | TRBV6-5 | CASSLGNTQYF | TGTGCCAGCAGCTTGGGGAATACGCAGTATTTT
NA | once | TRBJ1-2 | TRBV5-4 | CASSLVVGRRQGYTF | TGTGCCAGCAGCTTGGTCGTGGGCCGGAGGCAAGGCTACACCTTC
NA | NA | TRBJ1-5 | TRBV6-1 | CASIDPGPFNQPQHF | TGTGCCAGCATCGATCCGGGACCTTTCAATCAGCCCCAGCATTTT
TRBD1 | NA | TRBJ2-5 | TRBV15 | CATSRDIVRRGKETQYF | TGTGCCACCAGCAGAGATATAGTGCGCAGGGGGAAAGAGACCCAGTACTTC
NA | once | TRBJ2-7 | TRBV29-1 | CSAGGKYYYEQYF | TGCAGCGCCGGAGGAAAGTACTACTACGAGCAGTACTTC
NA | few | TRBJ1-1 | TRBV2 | CASMRGVNTEAFF | TGTGCCAGCATGCGGGGGGTTAACACTGAAGCTTTCTTT
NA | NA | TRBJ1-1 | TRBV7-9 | CASSLAQGGTEAFF | TGTGCCAGCAGCTTAGCTCAGGGTGGCACTGAAGCTTTCTTT
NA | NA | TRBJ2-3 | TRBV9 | CASSVVIGGTDTQYF | TGTGCCAGCAGCGTAGTTATCGGGGGCACAGATACGCAGTATTTT
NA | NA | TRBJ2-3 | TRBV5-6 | CASSLQLAGSTDTQYF | TGTGCCAGCAGCTTGCAGCTGGCGGGGAGCACAGATACGCAGTATTTT
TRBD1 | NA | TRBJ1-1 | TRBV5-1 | CASSIRTGGLNTEAFF | TGCGCCAGCAGCATCAGGACAGGGGGATTGAACACTGAAGCTTTCTTT
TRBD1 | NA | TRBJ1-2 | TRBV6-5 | CASSSIRDRYLNGYTF | TGTGCCAGCAGTTCAATCCGGGACAGGTACTTGAATGGCTACACCTTC
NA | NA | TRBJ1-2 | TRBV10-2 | CASSADRVRGYTF | TGCGCCAGCAGTGCGGACCGGGTCCGAGGCTACACCTTC
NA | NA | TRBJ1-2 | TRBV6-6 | CASASWYGYTF | TGTGCCAGCGCATCTTGGTATGGCTACACCTTC
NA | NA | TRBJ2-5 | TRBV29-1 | CSVADSTRETQYF | TGCAGCGTTGCGGACAGCACGAGGGAGACCCAGTACTTC
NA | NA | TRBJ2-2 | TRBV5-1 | CATGQPDTGELFF | TGCGCCACGGGCCAGCCCGACACCGGGGAGCTGTTTTTT
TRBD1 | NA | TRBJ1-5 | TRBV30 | CAWGHRGDQPQHF | TGTGCCTGGGGCCACAGGGGGGATCAGCCCCAGCATTTT
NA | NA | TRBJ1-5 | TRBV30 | CAWSVGGGPSQPQHF | TGTGCCTGGAGTGTAGGGGGGGGCCCTAGTCAGCCCCAGCATTTT
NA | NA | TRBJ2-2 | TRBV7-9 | CASSITGELFF | TGTGCCAGCAGCATCACCGGGGAGCTGTTTTTT
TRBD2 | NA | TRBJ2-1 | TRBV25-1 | CASSDSQRGVNEQFF | TGTGCCAGCAGTGACTCACAGCGGGGAGTCAATGAGCAGTTCTTC
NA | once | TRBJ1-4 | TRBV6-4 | CASIPWFGNEKLFF | TGTGCCAGCATTCCCTGGTTCGGTAATGAAAAACTGTTTTTT
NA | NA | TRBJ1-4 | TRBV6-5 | CASRPSGVSEKLFF | TGTGCCAGCAGGCCTTCGGGAGTTTCAGAAAAACTGTTTTTT
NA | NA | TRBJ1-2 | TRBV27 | CATREAGRDRYGYTF | TGTGCCACCAGGGAGGCGGGGAGGGACCGCTATGGCTACACCTTC
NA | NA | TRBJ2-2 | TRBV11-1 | CASSLEGFLGELFF | TGTGCCAGCAGCTTAGAGGGGTTTCTCGGGGAGCTGTTTTTT
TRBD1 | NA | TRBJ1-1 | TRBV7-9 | CASSPNRDRVTEAFF | TGTGCCAGCAGCCCCAACCGGGACAGGGTCACTGAAGCTTTCTTT
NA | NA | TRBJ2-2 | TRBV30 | CAWNPGQNTGELFF | TGTGCCTGGAATCCGGGACAGAACACCGGGGAGCTGTTTTTT
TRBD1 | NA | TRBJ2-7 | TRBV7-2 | CASSLDRGTTYEQYF | TGTGCCAGCAGCTTGGACAGGGGGACAACCTACGAGCAGTACTTC